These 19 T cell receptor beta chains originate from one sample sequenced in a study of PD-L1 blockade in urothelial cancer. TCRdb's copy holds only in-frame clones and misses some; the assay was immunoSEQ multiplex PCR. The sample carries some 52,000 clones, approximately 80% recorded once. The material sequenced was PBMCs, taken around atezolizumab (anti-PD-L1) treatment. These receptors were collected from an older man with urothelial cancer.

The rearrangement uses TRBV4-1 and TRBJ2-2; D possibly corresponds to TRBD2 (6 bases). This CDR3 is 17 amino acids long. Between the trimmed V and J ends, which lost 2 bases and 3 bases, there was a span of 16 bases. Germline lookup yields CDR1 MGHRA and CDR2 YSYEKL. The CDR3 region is CASSQWAGTRDTGELFF. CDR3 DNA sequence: TGCGCCAGCAGCCAATGGGCGGGGACGCGGGACACCGGGGAGCTGTTTTTT.

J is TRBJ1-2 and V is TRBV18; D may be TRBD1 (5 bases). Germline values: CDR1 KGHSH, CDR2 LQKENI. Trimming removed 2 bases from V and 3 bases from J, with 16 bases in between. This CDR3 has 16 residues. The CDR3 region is CASSPSRGARDYGYTF. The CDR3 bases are TGTGCCAGCTCACCATCTCGCGGGGCGCGCGACTATGGCTACACCTTC.

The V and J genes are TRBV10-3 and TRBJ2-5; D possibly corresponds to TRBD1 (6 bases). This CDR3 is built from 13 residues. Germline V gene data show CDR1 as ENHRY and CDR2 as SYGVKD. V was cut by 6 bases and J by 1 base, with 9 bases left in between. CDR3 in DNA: TGTGCCATCAGCCGGGACATCCAAGAGACCCAGTACTTC. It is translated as CAISRDIQETQYF.

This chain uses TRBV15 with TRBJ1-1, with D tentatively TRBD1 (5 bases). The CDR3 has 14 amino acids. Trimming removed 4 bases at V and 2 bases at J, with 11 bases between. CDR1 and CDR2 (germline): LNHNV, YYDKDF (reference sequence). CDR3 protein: CATSTDRYNTEAFF. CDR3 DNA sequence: TGTGCCACCAGCACTGACAGATATAACACTGAAGCTTTCTTT.

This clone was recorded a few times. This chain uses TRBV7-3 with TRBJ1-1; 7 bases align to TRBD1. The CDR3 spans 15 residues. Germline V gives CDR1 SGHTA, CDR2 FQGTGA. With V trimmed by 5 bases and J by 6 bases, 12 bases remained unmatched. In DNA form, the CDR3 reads TGTGCCAGCAGCCCGCTAGGGGGCGATGGGGCTGAAGCTTTCTTT. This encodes CASSPLGGDGAEAFF.

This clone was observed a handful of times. The DNA for the CDR3 is TGCGCCAGCAGTGCGCTAGCGGGTTACAATGAGCAGTTCTTC. Translated: CASSALAGYNEQFF. The V and J genes are TRBV10-2 and TRBJ2-1; 8 bases are a match to TRBD2. The junction had 3 bases not matched to a gene; V was cut back by 4 bases and J by 4 bases. The CDR3 loop spans 14 amino acids. Germline CDR1 and CDR2: WSHSY and SAAADI.

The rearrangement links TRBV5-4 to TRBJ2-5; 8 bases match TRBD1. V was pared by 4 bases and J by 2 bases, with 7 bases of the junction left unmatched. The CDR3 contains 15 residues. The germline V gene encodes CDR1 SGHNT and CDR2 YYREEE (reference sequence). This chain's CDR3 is CASSLDRASQETQYF. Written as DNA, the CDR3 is TGTGCCAGCAGCCTGGACAGGGCTTCACAAGAGACCCAGTACTTC. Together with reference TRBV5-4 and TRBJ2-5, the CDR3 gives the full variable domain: ETGVTQSPTHLIKTRGQQVTLRCSSQSGHNTVSWYQQALGQGPQFIFQYYREEENGRGNFPPRFSGLQFPNYSSELNVNALELDDSALYLCASSLDRASQETQYFGPGTRLLVL.

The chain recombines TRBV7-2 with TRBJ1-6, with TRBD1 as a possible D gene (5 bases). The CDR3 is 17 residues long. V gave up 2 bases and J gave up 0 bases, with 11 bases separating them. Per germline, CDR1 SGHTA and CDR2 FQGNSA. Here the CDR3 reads CASSLNSGSSYNSPLHF. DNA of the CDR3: TGTGCCAGCAGCTTAAATTCAGGGTCCTCCTATAATTCACCCCTCCACTTT. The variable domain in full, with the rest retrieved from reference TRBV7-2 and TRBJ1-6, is GAGVSQSPSNKVTEKGKDVELRCDPISGHTALYWYRQSLGQGLEFLIYFQGNSAPDKSGLPSDRFSAERTGGSVSTLTIQRTQQEDSAVYLCASSLNSGSSYNSPLHFGNGTRLTVT.

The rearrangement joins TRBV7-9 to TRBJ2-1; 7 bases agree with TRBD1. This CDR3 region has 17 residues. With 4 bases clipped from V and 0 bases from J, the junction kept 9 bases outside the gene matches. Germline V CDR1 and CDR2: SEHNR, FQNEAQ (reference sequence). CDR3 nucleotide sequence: TGTGCCAGCAGCTACAGGGGCCTGGTGGGCTCCTACAATGAGCAGTTCTTC. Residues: CASSYRGLVGSYNEQFF.

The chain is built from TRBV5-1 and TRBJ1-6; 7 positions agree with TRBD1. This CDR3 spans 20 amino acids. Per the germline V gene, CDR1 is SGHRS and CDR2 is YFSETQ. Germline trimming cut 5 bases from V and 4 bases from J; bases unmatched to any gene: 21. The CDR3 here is CASRAGQPGMVLSYNSPLHF. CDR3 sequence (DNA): TGCGCCAGCAGGGCGGGACAGCCAGGAATGGTACTCTCATATAATTCACCCCTCCACTTT.

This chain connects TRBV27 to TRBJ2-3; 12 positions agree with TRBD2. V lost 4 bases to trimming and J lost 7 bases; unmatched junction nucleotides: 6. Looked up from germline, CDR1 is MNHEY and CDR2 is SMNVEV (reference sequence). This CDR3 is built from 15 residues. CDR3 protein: CASSSTSGRGNTQYF. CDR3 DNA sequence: TGTGCCAGCAGTTCGACTAGCGGGAGAGGAAATACGCAGTATTTT.

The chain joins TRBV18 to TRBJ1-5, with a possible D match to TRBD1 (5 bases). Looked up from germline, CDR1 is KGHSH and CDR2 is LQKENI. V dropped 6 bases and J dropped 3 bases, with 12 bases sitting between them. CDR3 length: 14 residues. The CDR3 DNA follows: TGTGCCAGCTCTCCCGACAGTAACAATCAGCCCCAGCATTTT. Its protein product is CASSPDSNNQPQHF. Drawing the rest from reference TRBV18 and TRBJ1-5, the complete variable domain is NAGVMQNPRHLVRRRGQEARLRCSPMKGHSHVYWYRQLPEEGLKFMVYLQKENIIDESGMPKERFSAEFPKEGPSILRIQQVVRGDSAAYFCASSPDSNNQPQHFGDGTRLSIL.

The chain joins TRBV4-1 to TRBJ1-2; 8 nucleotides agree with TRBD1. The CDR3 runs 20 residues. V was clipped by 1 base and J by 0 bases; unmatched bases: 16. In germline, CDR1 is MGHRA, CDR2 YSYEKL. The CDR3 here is CASSQVAFTGGLKANYGYTF. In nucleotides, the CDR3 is TGCGCCAGCAGCCAAGTCGCCTTCACAGGGGGACTCAAAGCTAACTATGGCTACACCTTC.

CDR3 nucleotides: TGTGCCAGCAGCTCAACAGGGGGCAGGAGGGGGAACATTCAGTACTTC. Protein sequence: CASSSTGGRRGNIQYF. The V gene is TRBV7-2, the J gene TRBJ2-4; 9 bases line up with TRBD1. The CDR3 is 16 amino acids. CDR1 is SGHTA, CDR2 FQGNSA, per germline. The V gene end was trimmed by 4 bases and the J gene end by 7 bases; junction bases not matched to a gene: 11. Full variable domain (outside the CDR3, taken from reference TRBV7-2 and TRBJ2-4): GAGVSQSPSNKVTEKGKDVELRCDPISGHTALYWYRQSLGQGLEFLIYFQGNSAPDKSGLPSDRFSAERTGGSVSTLTIQRTQQEDSAVYLCASSSTGGRRGNIQYFGAGTRLSVL.

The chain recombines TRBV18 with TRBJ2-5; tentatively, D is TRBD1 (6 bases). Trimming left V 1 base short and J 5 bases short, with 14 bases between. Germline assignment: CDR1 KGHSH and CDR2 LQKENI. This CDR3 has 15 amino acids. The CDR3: CASSPLGQGLETQYF. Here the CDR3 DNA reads TGTGCCAGCTCACCACTGGGGCAGGGGTTGGAGACCCAGTACTTC.

CDR3 coding DNA: TGTGCCAGCAGGGACCGGGACAGGGTATCAGAGACCCAGTACTTC. Protein product: CASRDRDRVSETQYF. This chain uses TRBV2 with TRBJ2-5; TRBD1 matches at 9 bases. V lost 6 bases and J lost 4; bases outside the gene matches: 9. Germline V lookup: CDR1 SNHLY, CDR2 FYNNEI. This CDR3 region has 15 residues.

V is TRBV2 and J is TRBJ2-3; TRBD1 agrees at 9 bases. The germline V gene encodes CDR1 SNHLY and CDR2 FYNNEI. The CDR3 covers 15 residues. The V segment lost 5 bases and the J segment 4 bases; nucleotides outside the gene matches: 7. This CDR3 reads CASSFPGQGPDTQYF. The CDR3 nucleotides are TGTGCCAGCAGTTTTCCGGGACAGGGTCCAGATACGCAGTATTTT.

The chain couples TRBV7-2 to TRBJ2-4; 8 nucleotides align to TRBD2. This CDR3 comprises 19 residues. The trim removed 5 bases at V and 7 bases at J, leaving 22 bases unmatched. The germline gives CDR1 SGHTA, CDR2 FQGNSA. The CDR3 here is CASSPPGGAGVLPRNIQYF. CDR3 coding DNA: TGTGCCAGCAGCCCTCCGGGGGGAGCGGGAGTTCTTCCAAGGAACATTCAGTACTTC.

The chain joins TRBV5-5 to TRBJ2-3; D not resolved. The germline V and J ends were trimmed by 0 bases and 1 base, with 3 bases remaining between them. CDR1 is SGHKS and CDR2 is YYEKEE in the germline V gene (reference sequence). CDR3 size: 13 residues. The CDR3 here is CASSLGRTDTQYF. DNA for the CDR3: TGTGCCAGCAGCTTGGGGCGCACAGATACGCAGTATTTT.